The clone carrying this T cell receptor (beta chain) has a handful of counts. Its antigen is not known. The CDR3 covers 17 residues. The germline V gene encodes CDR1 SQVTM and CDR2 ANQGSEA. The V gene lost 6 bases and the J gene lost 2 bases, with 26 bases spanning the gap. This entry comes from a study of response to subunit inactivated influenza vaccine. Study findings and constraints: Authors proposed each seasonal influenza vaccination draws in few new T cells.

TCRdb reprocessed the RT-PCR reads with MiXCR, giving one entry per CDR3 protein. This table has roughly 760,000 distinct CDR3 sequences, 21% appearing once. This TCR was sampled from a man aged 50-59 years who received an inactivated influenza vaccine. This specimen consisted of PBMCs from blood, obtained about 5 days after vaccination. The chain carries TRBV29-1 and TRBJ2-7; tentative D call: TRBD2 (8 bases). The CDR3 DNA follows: TGCAGCGTGGCCGGACAGGTTGGACTAGCCAGGGCCTACGAGCAGTACTTC. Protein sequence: CSVAGQVGLARAYEQYF.